The source of this T cell receptor (beta chain) is a study of OX40 agonist ivuxolimab in advanced cancers. Across the study: Ivuxolimab, an agonistic anti-OX40 (CD134) antibody, was given to patients.

In regard to this clone: One end of the junction varies from germline; a read error may be responsible.

The data were produced by immunoSEQ multiplex PCR, yet TCRdb's version contains in-frame clones alone and is incomplete. The data contain approximately 66,000 clones, 70% to 90% of them singletons. Looked up from germline, CDR1 is SGHTA and CDR2 is FQGNSA. This CDR3 comprises 14 residues. The source material was CD4+ or CD8+ T cells sorted from blood, sampled in a trial of the OX40 agonist ivuxolimab. The V call is TRBV7-2, the J call TRBJ2-7; D tentatively reads TRBD1 or TRBD2 (7 bases each). This receptor was taken from an adult with an advanced solid tumor such as melanoma, head and neck, liver or kidney cancer. CDR3 amino acids: CASSPEGRGREQYF. The CDR3 nucleotides are TGCGCCAGCAGCCCAGAGGGGAGGGGGCGCGAGCAGTACTTC.